The present entry profiles one T cell receptor (beta chain) with its context. Its ends do not fully match the called genes, so a read error is possible. No treatment of any kind had been given to any patient before thyroid surgery. Authors' analysis steps: The study's classifier, a distant-metastasis tool for papillary thyroid cancer, was built using CDR3 differences across clinicopathological groups. TCRdb re-called clones from the PCR reads using MiXCR. Here the V and J calls rest on TCRdb's processing, not on the authors' analysis. The sample holds around 29,000 clones, roughly 20% seen once. The sample belongs to a study of metastatic and nonmetastatic thyroid tumors. Study-wide background: Repertoire data that came from the blood and tumor or nodule tissue of malignant and benign thyroid patients were compared.

Sequencing was performed on blood. This receptor was identified in a female donor with papillary thyroid cancer or a benign thyroid nodule (not recorded which). Some clones in this sample may be carry-over from other donors' samples.

This chain's CDR3 is CASRSGGTVNTVELFF. The CDR3 bases are TGTGCCAGTAGATCAGGGGGGACAGTAAACACCGTGGAGCTGTTTTTT. The genes are TRBV19 and TRBJ2-2, with a tentative D call TRBD1 (7 bases). The CDR3 contains 16 residues. From germline, CDR1 is LNHDA and CDR2 SQIVND (reference sequence).